Described below is a single T cell receptor beta chain sequence and its context. This clonotype was seen more than once but under ten times. Its cognate antigen has yet to be identified. No base quality information exists; no much larger clone differs at one position. This sample stems from a study of blood T cells in healthy people across ages (dated by TCRdb to between 2015 and 2017). Regarding the study in general: In model experiments, roughly one uniquely barcoded TCR beta cDNA molecule per two T cells was captured by template switching. To track age-related changes in TCR beta repertoire diversity, the study relied on deep sequencing normalized with unique cDNA molecular identifiers. The donors were divided into four age groups: young (average around 15 years), middle-aged (almost 40), aged (about 56) and long-lived (nearly 85). To avoid experimental bias, donors of different ages were spread randomly across the sequencing lanes. For two donors (one aged 18 to 29 and one aged 80 or older), the study analyzed two additional independent replicas of 1 million unique cDNA reads from the same blood draw. Paper-wide results and their limitations: Since profiling was done on bulk unsorted PBMCs, naive and antigen-experienced compartments could not be conclusively compared. The percentage of naive T cells measured by flow cytometry correlated strongly with observed TCR beta diversity. The CMV infection status of donors was not known, potentially confounding age-related changes in expanded clonotypes. Total diversity estimates from one million sequenced T cells were considered lower bounds and underestimates. As age increased, observed TCR beta diversity per million T cells dropped in a roughly linear way, and a significant reduction was already evident by age 40. Compared with the aged group, more naive CD4+ T cells, fewer expanded clones and increased TCR diversity were shown by the long-lived group, suggesting age selection.

The roughly 39 donors, aged about 6 to 100 years, were systemically healthy Caucasian individuals from Russia. About 9.8 milliliters of peripheral blood were drawn from each donor into EDTA-treated Vacutainer tubes. Ficoll-Paque density-gradient centrifugation was used to isolate PBMCs, with at least 7 million obtained per sample. Total RNA, at least 6 micrograms per sample, was extracted from PBMCs with Trizol reagent. The percentages of naive CD45RAhigh/CD27high T cells were determined by flow cytometry on a PBMC aliquot from every donor. Libraries were built with 5' RACE. The sequencer listed for this sample is Illumina HiSeq 2500. The second PCR ran for roughly 7 to 11 cycles and used a J-beta primer mix along with a sample-barcoded 5' primer. Each TCR beta cDNA molecule received a unique molecular identifier from a template-switch 5' adaptor carrying 12 random nucleotides. Each sample yielded at least 2.5 million CDR3-containing paired-end reads. First-strand cDNA was synthesized from all RNA with the Mint cDNA synthesis kit, primed by a TRBC-specific oligonucleotide. Following uracil-DNA glycosylase treatment, a first 18-cycle PCR with universal primers M1SS and BC2_uni_R was performed on all cDNA. The source study handled its data this way. For normalization, 1 million high-quality reads, each with a distinct molecular identifier, were randomly selected from each sample. Instead of being binned into consensus sequences, reads that shared molecular identifiers were thrown out. MiTCR, set to a Q25 quality threshold and the strictest error-elimination algorithm, was used for CDR3 identification, clonotype clustering and error correction. A nonparametric unseen species model with Euler transformation was used to estimate lower-bound total TCR beta diversity. Clones were called with MiXCR by TCRdb after fastp trimmed the public reads at Q25, and only in-frame beta chains were retained. One record per CDR3 amino acid sequence lists the most common genes and DNA. TCRdb, not the original authors, processed these V and J calls. The sample contains about 720,000 distinct CDR3 sequences, 20% to 25% of them found a single time. Roughly 22% of the sample is in the top ten clones.

Source material: blood. This sequence originates from a man aged 65 to 85 in good health.

The sequenced DNA is TGTGCCAGCAGCATCTCGACAGGGGCCATATATTTT. Translated, this is CASSISTGAIYF. This chain joins TRBV5-6 to TRBJ1-3, with 8 bases aligning to TRBD1. V ends up 4 bases short and J 11 bases short, with an unmatched junction base count of 5. From the germline V gene, CDR1 is SGHDT and CDR2 is YYEEEE. The cysteine opens and the phenylalanine closes a CDR3 of 12 amino acids. Only the CDR3 region is kept as DNA, spanning 36 bases read in frame from base 1.